The clone carrying this T cell receptor beta chain occurred once. The sample originates from a study of blood T cell repertoires in COVID-19. Trimming cost V 0 bases and J 5 bases, with 9 bases left between them. This CDR3 has 14 amino acids. The table came from immunoSEQ multiplex PCR; TCRdb's copy has only in-frame clones and leaves some out. The table records more than 75,000 clones, 70% to 90% of them present only once. Specimen: peripheral blood. The source is a man aged 25-40 years with acute or convalescent COVID-19. The chain recombines TRBV5-3 with TRBJ1-5; no reliable D call. TRBV5-3 is flagged as an ORF with uncertain function. As DNA, the CDR3 is TGTGCCAGAAGCTTGGTGGTAGCCGATCAGCCCCAGCATTTT. Residues: CARSLVVADQPQHF.